Below, 7 T cell receptor beta chains from the same sample are listed, as sequenced in a study of cytomegalovirus exposure and HLA in healthy donors. The primer mix had 60 Vbeta and 13 Jbeta primers. Repertoires were generated with immunoSEQ multiplex PCR, while TCRdb's copy carries only in-frame clones and drops some. Here the sample spans approximately 150,000 clones, 68% being singletons. The sequenced sample consisted of PBMCs. The origin of the receptors is a woman aged 18-29 years in good health and CMV-seropositive.

This clone was recorded a few times. The CDR3 reads CASSVVAASRYGYTF. CDR3 nucleotides: TGTGCCAGCAGCGTAGTGGCAGCTAGCAGATATGGCTACACCTTC. The rearrangement links TRBV9 to TRBJ1-2; D gene ambiguous. Per germline, CDR1 SGDLS and CDR2 YYNGEE. The CDR3 contains 15 residues. The V gene lost 0 bases and the J gene lost 5 bases, with 14 bases spanning the gap.

This clone was seen a single time. The chain combines TRBV6-1 with TRBJ1-1; D may be TRBD1 (6 bases). Trimming took 6 bases from V and 5 from J, leaving 22 bases between them. This CDR3 is 16 amino acids long. Germline V gene data show CDR1 as MNHNS and CDR2 as SASEGT. The CDR3 reads CASRERGVGRGTEAFF. CDR3 sequence (DNA): TGTGCCAGCAGGGAAAGGGGGGTAGGGAGGGGAACTGAAGCTTTCTTT.

The J gene is TRBJ2-1, the V gene TRBV11-3; the D is unclear. Germline V gene sequence: CDR1 SGHNT, CDR2 YENEEA. CDR3 length: 13 residues. Trimming took 3 bases from V and 6 from J, leaving 9 bases between them. This CDR3 is CASSLARTNEQFF. The DNA of the CDR3 is TGTGCCAGCAGCTTGGCTAGAACCAATGAGCAGTTCTTC.

Concerning this clone: Distinct nucleotide sequences in the sample also encode this CDR3. The chain carries TRBV5-5 and TRBJ1-2, with D tentatively TRBD1 (5 bases). The V end was cut by 4 bases, the J end by 1 base, with 8 bases between. The germline gives CDR1 SGHKS, CDR2 YYEKEE (reference sequence). This CDR3 spans 13 amino acids. The CDR3 sequence: CASSPDSNYGYTF. CDR3 in DNA: TGTGCCAGCAGCCCCGACAGTAACTATGGCTACACCTTC.

J is TRBJ2-2 and V is TRBV5-4, with D maybe TRBD2 (7 bases). This CDR3 contains 15 residues. Trimming pared 4 bases from V and 3 bases from J, leaving 13 bases between. CDR1 and CDR2 (germline): SGHNT, YYREEE (reference sequence). The CDR3 spells CASSPRGGDTGELFF. CDR3 in DNA: TGTGCCAGCAGCCCGAGGGGGGGAGACACCGGGGAGCTGTTTTTT.

The rearrangement links TRBV7-2 to TRBJ2-2; 14 bases are shared with TRBD2. This CDR3 comprises 16 residues. V was clipped by 9 bases and J by 5 bases; unmatched bases: 8. Per the germline V gene, CDR1 is SGHTA and CDR2 is FQGNSA. CDR3 bases: TGTGCCAGTGGGACTAGCGGGGGCCGGCGAACCGGGGAGCTGTTTTTT. Translation gives CASGTSGGRRTGELFF.

This clone appeared a few times. The chain uses TRBV18 and TRBJ1-1; no clear D gene. This CDR3 has 13 amino acids. V was pared by 2 bases and J by 6 bases, with 10 bases between. CDR1 and CDR2 (germline): KGHSH, LQKENI. Here the CDR3 reads CASSPTMSSEAFF. The CDR3 nucleotides are TGTGCCAGCTCACCAACCATGAGTTCTGAAGCTTTCTTT.